The sample holds one count of the clone carrying this T cell receptor beta chain. The antigen is undetermined. The data were obtained in a study of OX40 agonist ivuxolimab in advanced cancers. Study-wide findings and caveats: The study found that CD8+ T cells averaged more expanded clones than CD4+.

The germline CDR1 and CDR2 sequences are SEHNR and FQNEAQ (reference sequence). Losses at the gene ends were 5 bases for V and 3 bases for J; bases not matched to a gene: 10. This CDR3 is built from 15 residues. TCRdb keeps only in-frame clones here, not all; method: immunoSEQ multiplex PCR. The sample carries about 20,000 clones, 75% to 95% recorded once. This sequence was found in an adult with an advanced solid tumor such as melanoma, head and neck, liver or kidney cancer. This chain uses TRBV7-9 with TRBJ2-7; TRBD1 matches at 7 bases. Sequencing used CD4+ or CD8+ T cells sorted from blood, obtained in a trial of the OX40 agonist ivuxolimab. The CDR3 protein is CASSPYDREFYEQYF. As DNA, the CDR3 is TGTGCCAGCAGCCCATACGACAGGGAATTCTACGAGCAGTACTTC.